The clone carrying this TCR beta chain was observed many times. Its cognate antigen is unknown. The record originates from a study of T cells in Graves' hyperthyroidism and ophthalmopathy. Whole-study findings and limits: Within blood appeared most thyroid clonotypes that had expanded above 0.001.

Germline-derived CDR1 and CDR2 are SEHNR and FQNEAQ (reference sequence). CDR3 length equals 17 residues. V lost 1 base, J lost 0 bases, and 15 bases lay in between. Authors of the study amplified TCR beta CDR3 regions from RNA transcripts. Researchers ran a first-round RT-PCR on the TCR CDR3 using the HTBI primer set. TCRdb reprocessed the multiplex PCR reads with MiXCR, giving one entry per CDR3 protein. The table records about 560,000 distinct CDR3 sequences, about a sixth of them present only once. Recently diagnosed hyperthyroidism of less than 2 months' duration affected patients aged 18 to 65. The sample comprised blood. This sequence joins TRBV7-9 and TRBJ1-2; no firm D call. The TCR originated in a woman between 18 and 30 years old with Graves' hyperthyroidism. The DNA for the CDR3 is TGTGCCAGCAGCTTAGGCCGCGGTGGCAGCGCTAACTATGGCTACACCTTC. Translating it yields CASSLGRGGSANYGYTF.